The rows below give T cell receptor beta chains drawn from one sample of a study of blood T cell repertoires in COVID-19. Assay: immunoSEQ multiplex PCR; the TCRdb copy retains only in-frame clones and omits some. The sample holds under 250,000 clones, over 70% seen once. Sequencing was carried out using peripheral blood. Receptor source: a man between 35 and 55 years old with active or convalescent COVID-19. Both conserved end residues are part of each CDR3. The D gene is left open where the match is weak. Clone size is given for some rows only: seen once, a few or many times, or a class if the clone is expanded.

clone_size d_call j_call v_call cdr3_aa cdr3_nt
- - TRBJ1-5 TRBV19 CASSTQGTGRQPQHF TGTGCCAGTAGTACTCAGGGGACGGGAAGGCAGCCCCAGCATTTT
once TRBD1 TRBJ1-3 TRBV5-5 CASSLQTGPGNTIYF TGTGCCAGCAGCTTGCAGACAGGGCCTGGAAACACCATATATTTT
- TRBD1 TRBJ2-6 TRBV6-5 CASSLQGNSGANVLTF TGTGCCAGCAGTTTACAGGGGAACTCTGGGGCCAACGTCCTGACTTTC
- - TRBJ1-1 TRBV5-1 CASSLEGRENTEAFF TGCGCCAGCAGCTTGGAGGGCAGGGAAAACACTGAAGCTTTCTTT
- TRBD1 TRBJ1-4 TRBV2 CASSAQGQIGEKLFF TGTGCCAGCAGTGCCCAGGGACAGATAGGAGAAAAACTGTTTTTT
- - TRBJ1-2 TRBV2 CATKLPGSNYGYTF TGTGCCACCAAGCTTCCCGGGTCTAACTATGGCTACACCTTC
- - TRBJ1-2 TRBV5-4 CASSLGQENYGYTF TGTGCCAGCAGCTTGGGACAGGAAAACTATGGCTACACCTTC
- - TRBJ2-1 TRBV11-1 CASSLLAGEQFF TGTGCCAGCAGCTTACTAGCTGGTGAGCAGTTCTTC
- - TRBJ2-3 TRBV7-2 CASSLRMGGRDTQYF TGTGCCAGCAGCTTGCGGATGGGGGGGCGAGATACGCAGTATTTT
- - TRBJ1-5 TRBV2 CASRGEVFGNQPQHF TGTGCCAGCCGAGGTGAGGTTTTCGGCAATCAGCCCCAGCATTTT
- TRBD2 TRBJ2-3 TRBV7-3 CASSSRTSGIDTQYF TGTGCCAGCAGCTCCCGGACTAGCGGGATAGATACGCAGTATTTT
- - TRBJ1-2 TRBV11-2 CASSFLNRDGYTF TGTGCCAGCAGCTTCTTAAACAGGGATGGCTACACCTTC
- TRBD2 TRBJ2-3 TRBV4-1 CASSTSHGLGTDTQYF TGCGCCAGCAGTACTTCACACGGACTAGGCACAGATACGCAGTATTTT
- TRBD1 TRBJ1-1 TRBV29-1 CSSETGGGNTEAFF TGCAGCTCCGAGACAGGGGGCGGGAACACTGAAGCTTTCTTT
once TRBD1 TRBJ1-2 TRBV4-3 CASSHYYGQVTADGYTF TGCGCCAGCAGCCATTATTACGGACAGGTGACGGCGGATGGCTACACCTTC
- - TRBJ2-6 TRBV28 CASRVPGANVLTF TGTGCCAGCCGGGTGCCTGGGGCCAACGTCCTGACTTTC
- - TRBJ2-5 TRBV28 CASSTVGGLTRGETQYF TGTGCCAGCAGTACTGTTGGGGGGTTGACAAGAGGAGAGACCCAGTACTTC
- TRBD1 TRBJ1-2 TRBV11-2 CASSPGAQGIAGYTF TGTGCCAGCAGCCCAGGAGCACAGGGGATCGCTGGCTACACCTTC
- TRBD1 TRBJ1-2 TRBV23-1 CASSKQGAGDGYTF TGCGCCAGCAGTAAACAGGGGGCAGGAGATGGCTACACCTTC
- - TRBJ1-1 TRBV5-3 CARSSPKEGPGTEAFF TGTGCCAGAAGCTCCCCCAAGGAGGGACCGGGGACTGAAGCTTTCTTT
- TRBD2 TRBJ2-7 TRBV5-7 CASSLAGCEQYF TGTGCCAGCAGCTTAGCGGGATGCGAGCAGTACTTC
- TRBD1 TRBJ2-1 TRBV18 CASSPPGQGHNEQFF TGTGCCAGCTCACCCCCCGGACAGGGCCACAATGAGCAGTTCTTC
- TRBD2 TRBJ2-1 TRBV19 CASSFEESGRQFF TGTGCCAGTAGTTTCGAAGAAAGCGGGAGGCAGTTCTTC
- TRBD2 TRBJ2-7 TRBV28 CASSSHSGGLAGVLTAEQYF TGTGCCAGCAGTTCGCATTCAGGGGGACTAGCGGGAGTTCTGACCGCCGAGCAGTACTTC
- - TRBJ1-5 TRBV7-2 CASSSGTQGNQPQHF TGTGCCAGCAGCTCCGGAACACAGGGAAACCAGCCCCAGCATTTT
- - TRBJ1-1 TRBV19 CASSPLGGGQGTEAFF TGTGCCAGTAGTCCTCTGGGGGGGGGTCAAGGGACTGAAGCTTTCTTT
- TRBD2 TRBJ2-3 TRBV2 CASRPGTSGRKYF TGTGCCAGCAGACCTGGGACTAGCGGGAGGAAGTATTTT
- TRBD1 TRBJ1-2 TRBV6-2/TRBV6-3 CASSLTGVYGYTF TGTGCCAGCAGTCTGACAGGGGTTTATGGCTACACCTTC
- TRBD2 TRBJ2-1 TRBV7-9 CASSPFTSGIYNEQFF TGTGCCAGCAGCCCCTTCACTAGCGGGATCTACAATGAGCAGTTCTTC
- TRBD1 TRBJ2-7 TRBV29-1 CSVEDSAGGSYEQYF TGCAGCGTTGAAGATTCGGCAGGGGGCAGCTACGAGCAGTACTTC
once TRBD1 TRBJ2-5 TRBV6-5 CASGDRLQETQYF TGTGCCAGCGGGGACAGACTCCAAGAGACCCAGTACTTC
once TRBD1 TRBJ1-1 TRBV9 CASSATGEATEAFF TGTGCCAGCAGCGCGACAGGGGAGGCCACTGAAGCTTTCTTT
- TRBD2 TRBJ2-7 TRBV11-3 CASSVRGLAGGPHYEQYF TGTGCCAGCAGCGTCCGGGGACTAGCGGGAGGGCCCCACTACGAGCAGTACTTC
- TRBD2 TRBJ2-3 TRBV5-1 CASSLTSGRAFADTQYF TGCGCCAGCAGCTTGACTAGCGGGAGGGCCTTTGCAGATACGCAGTATTTT
- - TRBJ1-3 TRBV6-5 CATQAGIGGNTIYF TGTGCCACCCAGGCAGGGATCGGCGGAAACACCATATATTTT
- - TRBJ2-7 TRBV6-5 CASTFDGESSYEQYF TGTGCCAGCACCTTTGACGGGGAGTCCTCCTACGAGCAGTACTTC
- - TRBJ2-7 TRBV30 CAWSGVSPDEQYF TGTGCCTGGAGTGGCGTGAGTCCGGACGAGCAGTACTTC
- - TRBJ1-5 TRBV19 CASSMTRGRGNQPQHF TGTGCCAGTAGTATGACAAGGGGCAGGGGCAATCAGCCCCAGCATTTT
few - TRBJ2-1 TRBV21-1 CASSTKLAGDRNEQFF TGTGCCAGCAGCACGAAACTAGCGGGAGACCGCAATGAGCAGTTCTTC
many - TRBJ2-7 TRBV11-3 CASSLDLGAASYEQYF TGTGCCAGCAGCTTAGACCTTGGAGCGGCCAGTTACGAGCAGTACTTC
many - TRBJ1-2 TRBV7-2 CASSLARRSSYGYTF TGTGCCAGCAGCTTAGCGAGAAGAAGCTCCTATGGCTACACCTTC
few - TRBJ1-6 TRBV14 CASSQDPVSSYNSPLHF TGTGCCAGCAGCCAAGATCCAGTAAGCTCCTATAATTCACCCCTCCACTTT
- TRBD1 TRBJ2-5 TRBV5-1 CASSVGQSETQYF TGCGCCAGCAGCGTGGGACAGTCGGAGACCCAGTACTTC
- - TRBJ2-2 TRBV3-1/TRBV3-2 CASSHDLGTGGGPNTGELFF TGTGCCAGCAGCCATGACCTCGGGACAGGCGGGGGCCCCAACACCGGGGAGCTGTTTTTT
once TRBD1 TRBJ2-1 TRBV27 CASSARQGLYNEQFF TGTGCCAGCAGTGCCCGACAGGGCCTATACAATGAGCAGTTCTTC
- - TRBJ2-6 TRBV3-1/TRBV3-2 CASSQAAVRGANVLTF TGTGCCAGCAGCCAAGCGGCGGTGAGGGGGGCCAACGTCCTGACTTTC
once - TRBJ1-2 TRBV14 CASSYDSYGYTF TGTGCCAGCAGCTATGACAGCTATGGCTACACCTTC